The present entry profiles one TCR beta chain with its context. The V gene's germline CDR1 is MDHEN and CDR2 SYDVKM. V shed 4 bases and J shed 10 bases, with 16 bases lying between them. CDR3 size: 14 residues. The entry originates in a study of T cell responses to AZD1222 COVID-19 vaccine. Libraries were prepared by immunoSEQ multiplex PCR; TCRdb keeps only in-frame clonotypes and omits some of them. The sample lists about 79,000 clones, 65% to 85% occurring once. V gene TRBV28 combines with J gene TRBJ1-4, with TRBD1 as a possible D gene (5 bases). The source material was peripheral blood, sampled on day 0 of AZD1222 vaccination. The receptor was derived from an adult in good health. The CDR3 loop reads CASSSHFPGPKLFF. The CDR3 coding sequence is TGTGCCAGCAGTTCCCACTTCCCGGGGCCAAAACTGTTTTTT.